These 3 T cell receptor beta chains were sequenced from one sample in a study of blood T cell repertoires in COVID-19. Profiled with immunoSEQ multiplex PCR; TCRdb holds only in-frame clones, not every one. Of 200,000 to 250,000 clones in the sample, around nine tenths were seen once. Sequenced material: peripheral blood. Receptors were obtained from a young woman who had recovered from COVID-19.

The rearrangement links TRBV19 to TRBJ1-1; maybe TRBD1 (6 bases). V was shortened by 4 bases and J by 3 bases, with 9 bases between the two germline ends. The V gene's germline CDR1 is LNHDA and CDR2 SQIVND (reference sequence). CDR3 size: 13 residues. CDR3 protein: CASSTGVYTEAFF. For the CDR3, the DNA is TGTGCCAGTAGTACAGGGGTTTACACTGAAGCTTTCTTT. The whole variable domain, remainder taken from reference TRBV19 and TRBJ1-1, is DGGITQSPKYLFRKEGQNVTLSCEQNLNHDAMYWYRQDPGQGLRLIYYSQIVNDFQKGDIAEGYSVSREKKESFPLTVTSAQKNPTAFYLCASSTGVYTEAFFGQGTRLTVV.

The chain uses TRBV11-3 and TRBJ2-5; D not certain. The germline gives CDR1 SGHNT, CDR2 YENEEA. V lost 2 bases, J lost 1 base, and 5 bases lay in between. This CDR3 region has 13 residues. Written as DNA, the CDR3 is TGTGCCAGCAGCTTATCCCTCCAAGAGACCCAGTACTTC. Translation: CASSLSLQETQYF.

The V call is TRBV19, the J call TRBJ2-1; 11 bases line up with TRBD2. From germline, CDR1 is LNHDA and CDR2 SQIVND (reference sequence). With V trimmed by 5 bases and J by 2 bases, 5 bases remained unmatched. The CDR3 runs to 16 residues. CDR3 nucleotide sequence: TGTGCCAGTAGTCGGCTAGCGGGAGGCGCCTACAATGAGCAGTTCTTC. Protein sequence: CASSRLAGGAYNEQFF.